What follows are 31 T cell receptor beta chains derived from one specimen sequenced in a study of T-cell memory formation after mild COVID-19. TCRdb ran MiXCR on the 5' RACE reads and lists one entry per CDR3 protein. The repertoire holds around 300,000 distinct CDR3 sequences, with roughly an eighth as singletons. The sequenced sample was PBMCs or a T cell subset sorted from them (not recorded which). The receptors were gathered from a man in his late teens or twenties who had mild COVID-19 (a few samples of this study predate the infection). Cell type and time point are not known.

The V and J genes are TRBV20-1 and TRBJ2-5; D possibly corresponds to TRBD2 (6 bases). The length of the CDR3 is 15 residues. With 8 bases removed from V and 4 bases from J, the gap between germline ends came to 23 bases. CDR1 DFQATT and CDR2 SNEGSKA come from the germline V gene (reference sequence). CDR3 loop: CSTARRDWRRETQYF. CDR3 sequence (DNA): TGCAGTACTGCCCGCCGGGACTGGCGGAGAGAGACCCAGTACTTC.

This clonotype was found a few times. The CDR3 protein is CASRVGTDTQYF. CDR3 bases: TGTGCCAGCAGAGTAGGGACAGATACGCAGTATTTT. V and J are TRBV2 and TRBJ2-3; D is ambiguous. V dropped 6 bases and J dropped 3 bases, with 7 bases sitting between them. The CDR3 covers 12 residues. Looked up from germline, CDR1 is SNHLY and CDR2 is FYNNEI.

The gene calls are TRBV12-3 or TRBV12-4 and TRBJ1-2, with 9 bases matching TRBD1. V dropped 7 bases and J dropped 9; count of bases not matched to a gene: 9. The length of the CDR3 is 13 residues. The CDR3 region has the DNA TGTGCCAGCACACAGGGGGCCCGGCCCAGCTACACCTTC. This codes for CASTQGARPSYTF.

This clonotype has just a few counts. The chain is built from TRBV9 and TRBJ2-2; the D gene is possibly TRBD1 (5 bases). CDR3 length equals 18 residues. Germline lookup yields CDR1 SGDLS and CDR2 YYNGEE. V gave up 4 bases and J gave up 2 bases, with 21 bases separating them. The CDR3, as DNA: TGTGCCAGCAGCCAGGAAGGGGCTTCCGAAATTAACACCGGGGAGCTGTTTTTT. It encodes CASSQEGASEINTGELFF. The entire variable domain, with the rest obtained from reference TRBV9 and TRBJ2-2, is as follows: DSGVTQTPKHLITATGQRVTLRCSPRSGDLSVYWYQQSLDQGLQFLIQYYNGEERAKGNILERFSAQQFPDLHSELNLSSLELGDSALYFCASSQEGASEINTGELFFGEGSRLTVL.

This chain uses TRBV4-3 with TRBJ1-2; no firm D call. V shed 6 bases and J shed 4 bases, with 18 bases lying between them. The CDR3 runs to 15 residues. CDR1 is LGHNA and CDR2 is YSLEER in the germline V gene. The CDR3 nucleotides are TGCGCCAGCAGTCTGACCCGGCCGGACGGCTATGGCTACACCTTC. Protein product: CASSLTRPDGYGYTF.

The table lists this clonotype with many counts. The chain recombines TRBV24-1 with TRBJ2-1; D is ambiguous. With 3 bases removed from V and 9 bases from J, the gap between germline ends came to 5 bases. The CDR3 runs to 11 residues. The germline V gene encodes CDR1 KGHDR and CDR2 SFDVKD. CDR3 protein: CATSDLGEQFF. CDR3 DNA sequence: TGTGCCACCAGTGATCTGGGTGAGCAGTTCTTC.

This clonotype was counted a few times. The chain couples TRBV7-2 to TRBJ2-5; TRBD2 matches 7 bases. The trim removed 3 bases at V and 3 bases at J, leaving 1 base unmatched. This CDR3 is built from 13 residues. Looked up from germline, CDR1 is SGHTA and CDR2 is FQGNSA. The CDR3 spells CASSFGTKETQYF. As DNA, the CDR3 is TGTGCCAGCAGCTTCGGGACTAAAGAGACCCAGTACTTC.

This CDR3 reads CASTKGDNEQFF. The CDR3 bases are TGTGCCAGCACGAAAGGGGACAATGAGCAGTTCTTC. This chain links TRBV13 with TRBJ2-1; D is possibly TRBD1 (5 bases). This CDR3 region has 12 residues. V gave up 7 bases and J gave up 5 bases, with 9 bases separating them. From germline, CDR1 is PRHDT and CDR2 FYEKMQ (reference sequence).

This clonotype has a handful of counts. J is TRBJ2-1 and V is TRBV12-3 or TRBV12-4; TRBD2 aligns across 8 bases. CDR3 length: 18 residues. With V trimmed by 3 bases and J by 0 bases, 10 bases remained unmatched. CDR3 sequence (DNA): TGTGCCAGCAGTTTGGAACTAGCGGTCCCAGGCTCCTACAATGAGCAGTTCTTC. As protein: CASSLELAVPGSYNEQFF.

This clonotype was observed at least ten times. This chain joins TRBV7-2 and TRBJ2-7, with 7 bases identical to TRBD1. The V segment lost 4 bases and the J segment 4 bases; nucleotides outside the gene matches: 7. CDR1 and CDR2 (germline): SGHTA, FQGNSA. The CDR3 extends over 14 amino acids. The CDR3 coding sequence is TGTGCCAGCAGCTCAGGGGGTCCCTCTTACGAGCAGTACTTC. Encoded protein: CASSSGGPSYEQYF.

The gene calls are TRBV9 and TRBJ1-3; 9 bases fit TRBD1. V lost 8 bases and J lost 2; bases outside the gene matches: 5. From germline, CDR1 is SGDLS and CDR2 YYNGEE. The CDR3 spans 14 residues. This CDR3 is CASTGGNTGNTIYF. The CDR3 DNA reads TGTGCCAGTACAGGGGGCAACACTGGAAACACCATATATTTT.

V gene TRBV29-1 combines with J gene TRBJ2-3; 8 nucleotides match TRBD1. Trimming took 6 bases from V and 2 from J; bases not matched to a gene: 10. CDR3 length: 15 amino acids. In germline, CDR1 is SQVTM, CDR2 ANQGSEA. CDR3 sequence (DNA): TGCAGCGTAGCCCCCGGACAGGGCACCACAGATACGCAGTATTTT. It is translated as CSVAPGQGTTDTQYF.

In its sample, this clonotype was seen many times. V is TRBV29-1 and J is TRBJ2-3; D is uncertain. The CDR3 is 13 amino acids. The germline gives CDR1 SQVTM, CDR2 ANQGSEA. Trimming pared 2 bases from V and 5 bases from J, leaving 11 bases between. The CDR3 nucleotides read TGCAGCGTTGAAAGTCGGGTTATAGATACGCAGTATTTT. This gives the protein CSVESRVIDTQYF.

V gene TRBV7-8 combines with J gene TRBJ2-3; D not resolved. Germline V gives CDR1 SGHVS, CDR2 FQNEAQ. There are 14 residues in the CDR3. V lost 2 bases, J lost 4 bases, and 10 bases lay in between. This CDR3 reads CASSLWPSADTQYF. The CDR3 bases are TGTGCCAGCAGCTTATGGCCTAGTGCAGATACGCAGTATTTT.

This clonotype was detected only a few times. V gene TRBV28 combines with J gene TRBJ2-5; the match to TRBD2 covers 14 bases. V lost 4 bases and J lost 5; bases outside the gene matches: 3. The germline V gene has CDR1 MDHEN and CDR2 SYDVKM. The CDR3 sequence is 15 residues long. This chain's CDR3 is CASSSGTSGGETQYF. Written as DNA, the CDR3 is TGTGCCAGCAGTTCTGGGACTAGCGGGGGTGAGACCCAGTACTTC. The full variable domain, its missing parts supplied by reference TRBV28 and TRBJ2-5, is DVKVTQSSRYLVKRTGEKVFLECVQDMDHENMFWYRQDPGLGLRLIYFSYDVKMKEKGDIPEGYSVSREKKERFSLILESASTNQTSMYLCASSSGTSGGETQYFGPGTRLLVL.

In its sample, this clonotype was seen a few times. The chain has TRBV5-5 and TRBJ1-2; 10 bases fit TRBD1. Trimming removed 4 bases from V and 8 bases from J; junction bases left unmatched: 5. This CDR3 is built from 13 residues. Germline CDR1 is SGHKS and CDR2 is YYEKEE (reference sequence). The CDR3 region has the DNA TGTGCCAGCAGCATAGGGACAGGGGAGGGCTACACCTTC. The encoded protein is CASSIGTGEGYTF.

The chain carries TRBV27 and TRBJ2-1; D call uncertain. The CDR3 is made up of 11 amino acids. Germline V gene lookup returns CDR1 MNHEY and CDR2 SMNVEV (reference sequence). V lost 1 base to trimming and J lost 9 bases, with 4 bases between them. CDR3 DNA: TGTGCCAGCAGTTTATTCGGTGAGCAGTTCTTC. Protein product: CASSLFGEQFF.

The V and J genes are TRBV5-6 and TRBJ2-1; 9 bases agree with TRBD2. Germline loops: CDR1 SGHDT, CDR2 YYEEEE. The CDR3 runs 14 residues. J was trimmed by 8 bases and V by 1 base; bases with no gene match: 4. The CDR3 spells CASSLLRGGYEQFF. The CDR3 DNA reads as TGTGCCAGCAGCTTGCTGCGGGGGGGCTATGAGCAGTTCTTC.

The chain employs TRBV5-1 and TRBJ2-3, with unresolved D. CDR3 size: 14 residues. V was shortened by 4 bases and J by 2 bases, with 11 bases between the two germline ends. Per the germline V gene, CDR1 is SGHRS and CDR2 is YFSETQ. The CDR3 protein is CASSRGTLTDTQYF. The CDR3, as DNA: TGCGCCAGCAGCCGAGGAACCCTCACAGATACGCAGTATTTT.

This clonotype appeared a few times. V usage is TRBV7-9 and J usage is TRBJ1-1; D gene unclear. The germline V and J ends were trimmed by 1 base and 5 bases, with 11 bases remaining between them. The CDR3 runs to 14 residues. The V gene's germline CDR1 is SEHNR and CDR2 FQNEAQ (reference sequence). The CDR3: CASSLGGAVTEAFF. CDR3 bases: TGTGCCAGCAGCTTAGGAGGCGCGGTGACTGAAGCTTTCTTT.

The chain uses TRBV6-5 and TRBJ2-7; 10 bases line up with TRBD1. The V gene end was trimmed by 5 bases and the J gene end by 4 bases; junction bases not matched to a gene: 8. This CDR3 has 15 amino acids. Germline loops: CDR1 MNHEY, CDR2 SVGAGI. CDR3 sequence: CASSNDRGRGYEQYF. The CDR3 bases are TGTGCCAGCAGTAACGACAGGGGGCGAGGGTACGAGCAGTACTTC.

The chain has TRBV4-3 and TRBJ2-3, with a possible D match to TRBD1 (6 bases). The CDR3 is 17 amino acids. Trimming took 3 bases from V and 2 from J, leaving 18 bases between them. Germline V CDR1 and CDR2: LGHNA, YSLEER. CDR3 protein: CASSHLQGTYDTDTQYF. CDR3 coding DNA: TGCGCCAGCAGCCATCTACAGGGCACTTACGACACAGATACGCAGTATTTT.

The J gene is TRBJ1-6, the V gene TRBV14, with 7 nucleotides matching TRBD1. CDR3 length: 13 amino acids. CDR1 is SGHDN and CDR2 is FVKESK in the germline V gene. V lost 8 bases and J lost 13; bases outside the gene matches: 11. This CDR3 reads CASQQGPRRPLHF. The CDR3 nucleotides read TGTGCCAGCCAACAGGGGCCAAGACGGCCCCTCCACTTT.

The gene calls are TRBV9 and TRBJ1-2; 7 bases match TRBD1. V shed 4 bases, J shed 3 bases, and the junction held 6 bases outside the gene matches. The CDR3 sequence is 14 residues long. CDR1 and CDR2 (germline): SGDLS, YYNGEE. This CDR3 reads CASSYKDRDYGYTF. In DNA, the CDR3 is TGTGCCAGCAGCTATAAAGACAGGGACTATGGCTACACCTTC. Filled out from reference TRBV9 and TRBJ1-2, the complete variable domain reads DSGVTQTPKHLITATGQRVTLRCSPRSGDLSVYWYQQSLDQGLQFLIQYYNGEERAKGNILERFSAQQFPDLHSELNLSSLELGDSALYFCASSYKDRDYGYTFGSGTRLTVV.

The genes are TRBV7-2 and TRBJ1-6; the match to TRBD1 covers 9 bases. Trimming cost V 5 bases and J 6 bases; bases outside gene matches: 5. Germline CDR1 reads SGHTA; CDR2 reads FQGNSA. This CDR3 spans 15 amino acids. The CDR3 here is CASSRDRVGNSPLHF. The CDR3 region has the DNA TGTGCCAGCAGCCGGGACAGGGTTGGTAATTCACCCCTCCACTTT.

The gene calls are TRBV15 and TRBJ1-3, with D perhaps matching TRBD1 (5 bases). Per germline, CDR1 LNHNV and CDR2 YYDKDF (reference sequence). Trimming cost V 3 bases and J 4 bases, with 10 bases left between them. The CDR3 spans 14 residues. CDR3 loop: CATSSRGPGNTIYF. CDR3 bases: TGTGCCACCAGCAGCCGGGGACCCGGAAACACCATATATTTT.

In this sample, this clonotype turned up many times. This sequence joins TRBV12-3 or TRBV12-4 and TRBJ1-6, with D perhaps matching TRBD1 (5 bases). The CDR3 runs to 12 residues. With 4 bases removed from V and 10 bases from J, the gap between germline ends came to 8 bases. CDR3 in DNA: TGTGCCAGCAGTTCCCAGGGATCACCCCTCCACTTT. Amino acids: CASSSQGSPLHF.

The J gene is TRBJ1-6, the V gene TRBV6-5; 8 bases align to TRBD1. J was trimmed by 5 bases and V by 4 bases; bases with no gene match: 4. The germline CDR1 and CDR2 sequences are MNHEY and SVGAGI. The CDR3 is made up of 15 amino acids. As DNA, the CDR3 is TGTGCCAGCAGTTCCCCGACAGGGGATAATTCACCCCTCCACTTT. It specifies CASSSPTGDNSPLHF.

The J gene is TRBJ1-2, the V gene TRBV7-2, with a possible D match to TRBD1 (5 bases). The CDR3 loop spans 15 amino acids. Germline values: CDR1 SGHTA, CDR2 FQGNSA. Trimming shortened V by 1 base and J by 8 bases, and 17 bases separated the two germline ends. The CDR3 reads CASSLEPGRGAGYTF. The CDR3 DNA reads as TGTGCCAGCAGCTTAGAGCCAGGGCGGGGAGCCGGCTACACCTTC.

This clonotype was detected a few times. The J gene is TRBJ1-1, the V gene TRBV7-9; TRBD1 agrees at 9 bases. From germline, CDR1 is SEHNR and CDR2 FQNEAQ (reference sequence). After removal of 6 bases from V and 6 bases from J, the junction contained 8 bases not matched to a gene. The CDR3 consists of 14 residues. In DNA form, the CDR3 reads TGTGCCAGCAGGACCGGGACAGGGTACGCTGAAGCTTTCTTT. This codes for CASRTGTGYAEAFF. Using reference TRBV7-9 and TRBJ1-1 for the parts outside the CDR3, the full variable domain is DTGVSQNPRHKITKRGQNVTFRCDPISEHNRLYWYRQTLGQGPEFLTYFQNEAQLEKSRLLSDRFSAERPKGSFSTLEIQRTEQGDSAMYLCASRTGTGYAEAFFGQGTRLTVV.

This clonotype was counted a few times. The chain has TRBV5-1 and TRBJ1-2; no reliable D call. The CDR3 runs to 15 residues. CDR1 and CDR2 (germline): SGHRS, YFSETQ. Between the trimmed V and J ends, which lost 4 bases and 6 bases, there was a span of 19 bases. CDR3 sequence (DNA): TGCGCCAGCAGCCCCGACAAAGACATGCCCAATGGCTACACCTTC. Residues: CASSPDKDMPNGYTF.